These 27 T cell receptor beta chains were sequenced from one sample in a study of blood T cell repertoires in COVID-19. Profiling relied on immunoSEQ multiplex PCR, and the TCRdb table lists in-frame clones only, not all of them. The repertoire holds fewer than 30,000 clones, with over 70% as singletons. Sequenced sample: peripheral blood. Source of these receptors: a man in his sixties or seventies with active COVID-19.

V is TRBV7-3 and J is TRBJ2-3, with D possibly TRBD1 on 6 matching bases. Trimming took off 4 bases at V and 0 bases at J, with 11 bases between the two ends. Germline V gene data show CDR1 as SGHTA and CDR2 as FQGTGA. The CDR3 has 15 amino acids. The CDR3: CASSSQGTSTDTQYF. Written as DNA, the CDR3 is TGTGCCAGCAGCTCACAGGGAACTAGCACAGATACGCAGTATTTT.

The chain employs TRBV3-1 (or the pseudogene TRBV3-2) and TRBJ1-5; perhaps TRBD1 as D (6 bases). The CDR3 has 13 amino acids. Trimming removed 7 bases from V and 0 bases from J, with 7 bases in between. Germline V gene lookup returns CDR1 LGHDT and CDR2 YNNKEL (reference sequence). The CDR3 DNA reads as TGTGCCAGCAAGGGGGATAGCAATCAGCCCCAGCATTTT. Protein sequence: CASKGDSNQPQHF.

In nucleotides, the CDR3 is TGCGCCGGTAGCGGGGGAGAATCCTACGAGCAGTACTTC. Protein: CAGSGGESYEQYF. The gene calls are TRBV10-2 and TRBJ2-7, with 9 bases lining up with TRBD2. The CDR3 runs 13 residues. V trimming: 11 bases; J trimming: 1 base; junction bases outside the gene matches: 6. Germline CDR1 and CDR2: WSHSY and SAAADI.

This chain joins TRBV7-9 and TRBJ2-3, with 11 bases that match TRBD2. This CDR3 contains 15 residues. In germline, CDR1 is SEHNR, CDR2 FQNEAQ (reference sequence). Trimming took 5 bases from V and 3 from J; bases not matched to a gene: 4. CDR3 coding DNA: TGTGCCAGCAGCGAACCTAGCGGGGGGACAGATACGCAGTATTTT. Amino acid sequence: CASSEPSGGTDTQYF.

V usage is TRBV5-1 and J usage is TRBJ2-7; a possible D gene is TRBD1 (7 bases). V lost 5 bases, J lost 4 bases, and 16 bases lay in between. The CDR3 is 14 residues long. Germline-derived CDR1 and CDR2 are SGHRS and YFSETQ. CDR3 loop: CASRRSTGRYEQYF. The CDR3 DNA reads TGCGCCAGCAGGCGTTCGACAGGGAGGTACGAGCAGTACTTC.

This clone is a singleton in its sample. This sequence joins TRBV7-6 and TRBJ2-2; D perhaps matches TRBD1 (5 bases). The CDR3 has 14 residues. Germline V gene data show CDR1 as SGHVS and CDR2 as FNYEAQ. V was trimmed by 1 base and J by 7 bases, leaving 10 bases between them. CDR3 protein: CASSLGGAGGELFF. CDR3 DNA sequence: TGTGCCAGCAGCTTAGGTGGGGCTGGCGGGGAGCTGTTTTTT.

The V gene is TRBV6-1, the J gene TRBJ2-2; 7 nucleotides line up with TRBD1. This CDR3 has 16 residues. Germline V lookup: CDR1 MNHNS, CDR2 SASEGT. The J segment lost 5 bases and the V segment lost 2 bases, leaving 8 bases of the junction unmatched. CDR3 amino acids: CASSERGGGRTGELFF. In DNA, the CDR3 is TGTGCCAGCAGTGAACGAGGGGGCGGAAGGACCGGGGAGCTGTTTTTT.

CDR3 sequence: CASSPQRDTDTQYF. The CDR3 DNA sequence: TGTGCCAGCAGTCCACAGCGGGACACAGATACGCAGTATTTT. J is TRBJ2-3 and V is TRBV6-2 or TRBV6-3, with 7 bases that match TRBD2. Trimming at V came to 5 bases and at J to 2 bases, leaving 4 bases not matched to a gene. CDR3 length equals 14 residues. Germline CDR1 is MNHEY and CDR2 is SVGEGT.

The chain couples TRBV11-3 to TRBJ2-7; a possible D gene is TRBD2 (7 bases). Germline V gene data show CDR1 as SGHNT and CDR2 as YENEEA. This CDR3 has 14 amino acids. V dropped 6 bases and J dropped 3 bases, with 15 bases sitting between them. This chain's CDR3 is CASSLRGGNYEQYF. For the CDR3, the DNA is TGTGCCAGCAGTCTTAGGGGGGGAAACTACGAGCAGTACTTC.

The V and J genes are TRBV5-4 and TRBJ2-1, with 8 bases matching TRBD2. The CDR3 extends over 15 amino acids. J was trimmed by 9 bases and V by 0 bases; bases with no gene match: 8. Germline V lookup: CDR1 SGHNT, CDR2 YYREEE (reference sequence). The chain's CDR3 is CASSLVAGGSSEQFF. CDR3 nucleotides: TGTGCCAGCAGCTTGGTGGCGGGGGGCAGCAGTGAGCAGTTCTTC.

The V gene is TRBV21-1, the J gene TRBJ2-3; the DNA was not used to check the table's D call, TRBD1. TRBV21-1 is a pseudogene. This CDR3 is 16 amino acids long. The CDR3 coding sequence is TGTGCCAGCAGAAGGGGAGGGACAGGCAGCACAGATACGCAGTATTTT. As protein: CASRRGGTGSTDTQYF.

The J gene is TRBJ2-7, the V gene TRBV7-3; D is possibly TRBD2 (7 bases). This CDR3 spans 13 amino acids. Germline CDR1 SGHTA, CDR2 FQGTGA. The V gene lost 1 base and the J gene lost 7 bases, with 11 bases spanning the gap. The CDR3 nucleotides are TGTGCCAGCAGCTTAATGGGAGGGGGTGAGCAGTACTTC. Translated: CASSLMGGGEQYF.

This chain uses TRBV5-6 with TRBJ1-6; no reliable D call. CDR1 is SGHDT and CDR2 is YYEEEE in the germline V gene. V was trimmed by 1 base and J by 5 bases, leaving 13 bases between them. This CDR3 is 16 amino acids long. The CDR3 is CASSLLEGADNSPLHF. In nucleotides, the CDR3 is TGTGCCAGCAGCTTGTTGGAGGGCGCTGATAATTCACCCCTCCACTTT.

The chain has TRBV7-2 and TRBJ2-1; TRBD2 agrees at 10 bases. Trimming at V came to 8 bases and at J to 0 bases, leaving 10 bases not matched to a gene. The CDR3 runs to 17 residues. CDR1 is SGHTA, CDR2 FQGNSA, per germline. CDR3 amino acids: CASGGASGGYSYNEQFF. As DNA, the CDR3 is TGTGCCAGCGGCGGGGCTAGCGGGGGTTACTCCTACAATGAGCAGTTCTTC.

The rearrangement joins TRBV5-4 to TRBJ2-4; D might be TRBD1 (6 bases). The V end lost 3 bases, the J end lost 4 bases, and 17 bases lay between the germline ends. The germline gives CDR1 SGHNT, CDR2 YYREEE (reference sequence). The CDR3 is 16 residues long. CDR3 sequence: CASSYGQSLGKNIQYF. CDR3 nucleotide sequence: TGTGCCAGCAGCTACGGACAGAGCTTAGGGAAAAACATTCAGTACTTC.

The CDR3 sequence: CASSQSRGTYEQYF. DNA for the CDR3: TGCGCCAGCAGCCAATCTAGGGGAACCTACGAGCAGTACTTC. The chain uses TRBV4-3 and TRBJ2-7; maybe TRBD1 (5 bases). V was clipped by 2 bases and J by 2 bases, with 10 bases between them. The CDR3 is made up of 14 amino acids. Germline-derived CDR1 and CDR2 are LGHNA and YSLEER.

This clone was seen a handful of times. V and J are TRBV19 and TRBJ1-1; tentatively, D is TRBD1 (5 bases). Trimming pared 8 bases from V and 5 bases from J, leaving 15 bases between. Germline V lookup: CDR1 LNHDA, CDR2 SQIVND (reference sequence). There are 13 residues in the CDR3. The CDR3 loop is CASVPGGTTEAFF. Written as DNA, the CDR3 is TGTGCCAGTGTCCCCGGGGGTACTACTGAAGCTTTCTTT.

This clone was seen a few times. V usage is TRBV2 and J usage is TRBJ2-3; tentatively, D is TRBD2 (5 bases). CDR3 length: 16 residues. The V gene lost 2 bases and the J gene lost 4 bases, with 16 bases spanning the gap. CDR1 SNHLY and CDR2 FYNNEI come from the germline V gene. The CDR3 DNA sequence: TGTGCCAGCAGTGAAAGGCCCGGTGTGGGAGCAGATACGCAGTATTTT. It is translated as CASSERPGVGADTQYF.

This clone was seen just once. V and J are TRBV10-3 and TRBJ2-7, with D possibly matching TRBD1 (6 bases). CDR3 length equals 14 residues. V lost 10 bases to trimming and J lost 6 bases, with 22 bases between them. Germline V gene lookup returns CDR1 ENHRY and CDR2 SYGVKD. CDR3 sequence (DNA): TGTGCCACCGTGCCCACAGGGCAGACTCGCGAGCAGTACTTC. It encodes CATVPTGQTREQYF.

This clone was detected only a few times. V gene TRBV6-5 combines with J gene TRBJ1-1; D is unclear. Germline V CDR1 and CDR2: MNHEY, SVGAGI. V lost 7 bases, J lost 0 bases, and 12 bases lay in between. The CDR3 covers 14 residues. The CDR3 DNA reads TGTGCCAGCAAACGGGATTATGTGAACACTGAAGCTTTCTTT. Translation: CASKRDYVNTEAFF.

J is TRBJ2-7 and V is TRBV6-6, with 10 bases that match TRBD1. The CDR3 contains 15 residues. Trimming at V came to 2 bases and at J to 0 bases, leaving 1 base not matched to a gene. Germline V gives CDR1 MNHNY, CDR2 SVGAGI (reference sequence). This chain's CDR3 is CASSYGDRGSYEQYF. The CDR3 DNA sequence: TGTGCCAGCAGTTACGGGGACAGGGGCTCCTACGAGCAGTACTTC.

The chain couples TRBV27 to TRBJ1-2, with D unclear. The V and J ends lost 2 bases and 1 base respectively, with 5 bases between them. Germline-derived CDR1 and CDR2 are MNHEY and SMNVEV (reference sequence). The CDR3 length is 13 residues. The CDR3, as DNA: TGTGCCAGCAGTTTACAGATTAACTATGGCTACACCTTC. Amino acid sequence: CASSLQINYGYTF.

This rearrangement joins TRBV25-1 to TRBJ1-2; the D gene is possibly TRBD1 (5 bases). V lost 6 bases and J lost 4, with 12 bases in between. The germline gives CDR1 MGHDK, CDR2 SYGVNS. The CDR3 length is 13 residues. The CDR3 DNA is TGTGCCAGCAGCCCAGGAGGGGCCTATGGCTACACCTTC. It encodes CASSPGGAYGYTF.

J is TRBJ2-1 and V is TRBV4-2, with D possibly being TRBD2 (6 bases). The CDR3 consists of 16 residues. Germline lookup yields CDR1 LGHNA and CDR2 YNFKEQ. Between the trimmed V and J ends, which lost 0 bases and 5 bases, there was a span of 14 bases. In DNA, the CDR3 is TGTGCCAGCAGCCAAGAGAACCTAACTAGCAACAATGAGCAGTTCTTC. This sequence encodes CASSQENLTSNNEQFF.

V usage is TRBV29-1 and J usage is TRBJ2-1; 9 bases align to TRBD2. Germline V gives CDR1 SQVTM, CDR2 ANQGSEA. J lost 7 bases, V lost 4 bases, and 8 bases had no gene match. This CDR3 has 14 amino acids. In DNA form, the CDR3 reads TGCAGCGTTGGAAGAGCGGGGGGAAGAAATGAGCAGTTCTTC. It specifies CSVGRAGGRNEQFF.

The chain recombines TRBV4-3 with TRBJ2-7, with 8 bases aligning to TRBD2. CDR3 size: 15 residues. With 4 bases clipped from V and 0 bases from J, the junction kept 5 bases outside the gene matches. Germline V gives CDR1 LGHNA, CDR2 YSLEER. The CDR3 nucleotides are TGCGCCAGCAGCCGAGTAGCGGGGTCCTCCTACGAGCAGTACTTC. It specifies CASSRVAGSSYEQYF.

The sample holds a few counts of this clone. The chain joins TRBV4-1 to TRBJ1-6; 10 bases match TRBD1. This CDR3 is built from 17 residues. Germline V lookup: CDR1 MGHRA, CDR2 YSYEKL. Germline trimming cut 1 base from V and 9 bases from J; bases unmatched to any gene: 9. CDR3 region: CASSQVVGRTGGSPLHF. The CDR3 region has the DNA TGCGCCAGCAGCCAAGTTGTCGGTAGGACAGGGGGTTCACCCCTCCACTTT.